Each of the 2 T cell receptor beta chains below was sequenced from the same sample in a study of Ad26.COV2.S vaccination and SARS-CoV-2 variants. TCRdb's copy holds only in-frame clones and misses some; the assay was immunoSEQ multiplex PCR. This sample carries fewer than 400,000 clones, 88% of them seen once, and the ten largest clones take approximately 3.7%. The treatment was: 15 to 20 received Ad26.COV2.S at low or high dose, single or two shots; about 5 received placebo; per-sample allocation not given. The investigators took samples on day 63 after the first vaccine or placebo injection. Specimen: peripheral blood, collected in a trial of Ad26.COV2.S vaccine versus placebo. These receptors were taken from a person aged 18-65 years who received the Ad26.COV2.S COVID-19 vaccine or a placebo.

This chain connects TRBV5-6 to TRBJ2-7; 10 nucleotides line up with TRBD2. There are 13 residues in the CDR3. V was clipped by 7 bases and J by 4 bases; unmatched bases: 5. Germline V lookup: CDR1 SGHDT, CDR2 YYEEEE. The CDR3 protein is CASSTSGIYEQYF. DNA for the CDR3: TGTGCCAGCTCCACTAGCGGGATATACGAGCAGTACTTC.

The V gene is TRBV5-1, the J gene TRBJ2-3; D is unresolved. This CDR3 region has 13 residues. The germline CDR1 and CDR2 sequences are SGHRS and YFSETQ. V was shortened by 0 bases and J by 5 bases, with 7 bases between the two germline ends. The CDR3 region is CASSLEYRDTQYF. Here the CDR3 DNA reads TGCGCCAGCAGCTTGGAGTACAGAGATACGCAGTATTTT.